These 9 T cell receptor beta chains were all obtained from the same sample, sequenced in a study of blood T cell repertoires in COVID-19. Produced via immunoSEQ multiplex PCR; TCRdb's table is partial and in-frame only. The data contain some 80,000 clones, 70% to 90% of them singletons. Sequenced input: peripheral blood. All receptors derive from a woman aged 80 or over in a cohort sampled during active or convalescent COVID-19.

The rearrangement uses TRBV4-1 and TRBJ1-2, with D possibly TRBD1 on 6 matching bases. Per the germline V gene, CDR1 is MGHRA and CDR2 is YSYEKL. CDR3 length: 15 residues. Deletions cut 6 bases from V and 2 bases from J, with 16 bases between. CDR3 sequence (DNA): TGCGCCAGCAGTCAATCGACAGGCCTGAACTATGGCTACACCTTC. Its translation is CASSQSTGLNYGYTF.

J is TRBJ1-5 and V is TRBV11-2, with a weak D call TRBD1 (6 bases). V shed 6 bases and J shed 7 bases, with 13 bases lying between them. The germline V gene has CDR1 SGHAT and CDR2 FQNNGV. CDR3 length: 13 amino acids. The CDR3 bases are TGTGCCAGCAGTAGGGGGGGCGACCAGCCCCAGCATTTT. As protein: CASSRGGDQPQHF.

This sequence joins TRBV19 and TRBJ1-2, with TRBD1 identical over 9 bases. This CDR3 has 15 amino acids. In germline, CDR1 is LNHDA, CDR2 SQIVND (reference sequence). Losses at the gene ends were 7 bases for V and 4 bases for J; bases not matched to a gene: 10. The CDR3 DNA follows: TGTGCCAGTAACGATCTAAGGGGACAGGGCTATGGCTACACCTTC. This translates into CASNDLRGQGYGYTF.

This clone was found a few times. The rearrangement uses TRBV11-1 and TRBJ2-1, with 7 bases identical to TRBD2. The germline V gene encodes CDR1 SGHAT and CDR2 FQDESV (reference sequence). CDR3 length: 16 amino acids. V gave up 5 bases and J gave up 0 bases; unmatched junction bases: 7. DNA for the CDR3: TGTGCCAGCAGCCGGAGCGGGGCGAGCTCCTACAATGAGCAGTTCTTC. Amino acids: CASSRSGASSYNEQFF.

This chain connects TRBV19 to TRBJ2-1; 15 nucleotides match TRBD2. This CDR3 region has 19 residues. Germline V gene lookup returns CDR1 LNHDA and CDR2 SQIVND (reference sequence). The J segment lost 8 bases and the V segment lost 3 bases, leaving 14 bases of the junction unmatched. The DNA of the CDR3 is TGTGCCAGTAGTATTATCGGACTAGCGGGAGGGCCGCGAGCGTATGAGCAGTTCTTC. Protein product: CASSIIGLAGGPRAYEQFF.

The V call is TRBV27, the J call TRBJ2-5, with D tentatively TRBD2 (6 bases). V lost 6 bases to trimming and J lost 1 base, with 18 bases between them. The CDR3 is 16 residues long. Germline loops: CDR1 MNHEY, CDR2 SMNVEV (reference sequence). The CDR3 loop reads CASRTRGSITQETQYF. CDR3 bases: TGTGCCAGCAGAACTCGGGGGTCTATAACCCAAGAGACCCAGTACTTC.

This chain connects TRBV9 to TRBJ1-3; 8 bases map to TRBD1. V shed 0 bases and J 3 bases; nucleotides not matched to a gene: 8. This CDR3 region has 17 residues. CDR1 is SGDLS and CDR2 is YYNGEE in the germline V gene. The CDR3 protein is CASSVGPQGASGNTIYF. For the CDR3, the DNA is TGTGCCAGCAGCGTAGGACCGCAGGGGGCGAGTGGAAACACCATATATTTT. Looking up the rest from reference TRBV9 and TRBJ1-3 gives the full variable domain: DSGVTQTPKHLITATGQRVTLRCSPRSGDLSVYWYQQSLDQGLQFLIQYYNGEERAKGNILERFSAQQFPDLHSELNLSSLELGDSALYFCASSVGPQGASGNTIYFGEGSWLTVV.

This clone was detected once. The V call is TRBV4-1, the J call TRBJ2-5, with D maybe TRBD2 (7 bases). The germline CDR1 and CDR2 sequences are MGHRA and YSYEKL. The CDR3 has 15 residues. The germline V and J ends were trimmed by 0 bases and 5 bases, with 13 bases remaining between them. Here the CDR3 DNA reads TGCGCCAGCAGCCAAGAGGGGGGGCGCGGGGAGACCCAGTACTTC. The encoded protein is CASSQEGGRGETQYF.

The rearrangement links TRBV9 to TRBJ2-3; D is unresolved. This CDR3 has 14 residues. With 0 bases removed from V and 2 bases from J, the gap between germline ends came to 7 bases. Germline assignment: CDR1 SGDLS and CDR2 YYNGEE. The CDR3 bases are TGTGCCAGCAGCGTAGATTATCTCACAGATACGCAGTATTTT. This encodes CASSVDYLTDTQYF.